Reported below is one TCR beta chain. The record originates from a study of control samples from healthy donors and cancer patients. Germline CDR1 is WNHNN and CDR2 is SYGVQD (reference sequence). The CDR3 has 17 amino acids. The V end was cut by 4 bases, the J end by 1 base, with 19 bases between. Clones were sequenced by immunoSEQ multiplex PCR, and TCRdb holds only the in-frame ones, with some missing. This repertoire shows about 130,000 clones, roughly 92% found once; its top ten account for around 5.4%. Material: blood. The J gene is TRBJ1-1, the V gene TRBV10-1, with D maybe TRBD1 (5 bases). The clonotype was recovered from a man aged 18-30 years in good health. The CDR3 loop reads CASSVQGIHYRNTEAFF. The CDR3 nucleotides read TGCGCCAGCAGTGTGCAGGGTATTCATTATCGGAACACTGAAGCTTTCTTT.